The 17 T cell receptor beta chains given below trace back to one sample, sequenced in a study of blood T cells in healthy people across ages. Primed by a sample-barcoded 5' primer and a J-beta primer mix, a second PCR proceeded for roughly 7 to 11 cycles. TCRdb reanalysed the 5' RACE reads using MiXCR and keeps one entry per CDR3 protein. The sample yields about 680,000 distinct CDR3 sequences, 49% seen once. The sample taken for sequencing was blood. These TCRs come from a woman aged 55 to 70 in good health.

A note on this clonotype: The junction shows a germline mismatch at one end, possibly a read error. V is TRBV10-3 and J is TRBJ2-7, with D maybe TRBD1 (5 bases). There are 12 residues in the CDR3. Germline CDR1 is ENHRY and CDR2 is SYGVKD. CDR3 loop: CAIGQGGYERYF. The DNA of the CDR3 is TGTGCCATCGGCCAGGGCGGCTACGAGCGGTACTTC.

The CDR3 bases are TGTGCCAGCGGACAGGGGATCCCGGCCAAAAACATTCAGTACTTC. It specifies CASGQGIPAKNIQYF. This chain joins TRBV7-3 and TRBJ2-4; 9 nucleotides align to TRBD1. The CDR3 is made up of 15 amino acids. In germline, CDR1 is SGHTA, CDR2 FQGTGA. The V and J ends lost 8 bases and 1 base, in that order; junction bases with no gene match: 6.

The chain carries TRBV29-1 and TRBJ2-7; 11 nucleotides align to TRBD2. The ends lost 5 bases at V and 2 bases at J; junction bases unmatched: 2. The CDR3 extends over 13 amino acids. Germline V gives CDR1 SQVTM, CDR2 ANQGSEA. The CDR3 DNA is TGCAGCGTTCAGACTAGCGGGGCCTACGAGCAGTACTTC. This translates into CSVQTSGAYEQYF.

This chain joins TRBV5-1 and TRBJ2-2; tentative D call: TRBD2 (6 bases). Germline V gene lookup returns CDR1 SGHRS and CDR2 YFSETQ. This CDR3 spans 15 amino acids. Trimming stripped 4 bases from V and 7 bases from J, with 17 bases between. CDR3 sequence: CASSPQGGAFGELFF. The CDR3 DNA reads TGCGCCAGCAGCCCCCAGGGCGGGGCTTTCGGGGAGCTGTTTTTT. The entire variable domain, with the rest obtained from reference TRBV5-1 and TRBJ2-2, is as follows: KAGVTQTPRYLIKTRGQQVTLSCSPISGHRSVSWYQQTPGQGLQFLFEYFSETQRNKGNFPGRFSGRQFSNSRSEMNVSTLELGDSALYLCASSPQGGAFGELFFGEGSRLTVL.

This clonotype was seen a handful of times. The chain uses TRBV5-1 and TRBJ2-4; 9 nucleotides align to TRBD1. Losses at the gene ends were 4 bases for V and 6 bases for J; bases not matched to a gene: 5. Germline CDR1 and CDR2: SGHRS and YFSETQ. The CDR3 consists of 14 residues. The CDR3 region is CASSEPGQGNIQYF. CDR3 in DNA: TGCGCCAGCAGCGAACCGGGACAGGGAAACATTCAGTACTTC.

The chain combines TRBV9 with TRBJ1-6; D gene unclear. V gave up 4 bases and J gave up 7 bases, with 12 bases separating them. This CDR3 has 14 residues. CDR1 is SGDLS, CDR2 YYNGEE, per germline. The CDR3: CASSTRPGNSPLHF. The CDR3 nucleotides are TGTGCCAGCAGCACCCGCCCTGGCAATTCACCCCTCCACTTT. The full variable domain, with the rest looked up from reference TRBV9 and TRBJ1-6, is DSGVTQTPKHLITATGQRVTLRCSPRSGDLSVYWYQQSLDQGLQFLIQYYNGEERAKGNILERFSAQQFPDLHSELNLSSLELGDSALYFCASSTRPGNSPLHFGNGTRLTVT.

This clonotype was recorded once. The rearrangement uses TRBV10-3 and TRBJ2-3; TRBD2 aligns across 14 bases. With V trimmed by 2 bases and J by 4 bases, 2 bases remained unmatched. CDR1 is ENHRY and CDR2 is SYGVKD in the germline V gene. This CDR3 spans 16 amino acids. CDR3 sequence: CAISEGTSGSPDTQYF. DNA for the CDR3: TGTGCCATCAGTGAGGGGACTAGCGGGAGCCCAGATACGCAGTATTTT.

The V call is TRBV9, the J call TRBJ2-1, with 12 bases identical to TRBD2. The CDR3 contains 18 residues. Looked up from germline, CDR1 is SGDLS and CDR2 is YYNGEE. V shed 4 bases and J 1 base; nucleotides not matched to a gene: 9. The CDR3 loop is CASSPSSGRAASYNEQFF. In DNA form, the CDR3 reads TGTGCCAGCAGCCCGTCTAGCGGGAGGGCCGCGTCCTACAATGAGCAGTTCTTC.

This chain uses TRBV5-1 with TRBJ2-4, with 9 nucleotides matching TRBD1. The DNA end is more similar to TRBJ2-7, so the J call may be wrong. Germline V lookup: CDR1 SGHRS, CDR2 YFSETQ. This CDR3 spans 14 amino acids. The CDR3 loop reads CASNPGTGIYEQYF. The CDR3 DNA reads TGCGCCAGCAACCCCGGGACAGGGATCTACGAGCAGTACTTC.

This clonotype showed up just a few times. The genes are TRBV27 and TRBJ1-5; the D is unclear. The CDR3 is 17 residues long. Trimming cost V 6 bases and J 2 bases, with 20 bases left between them. From germline, CDR1 is MNHEY and CDR2 SMNVEV (reference sequence). The chain's CDR3 is CASSSPIWGLRNQPQHF. CDR3 nucleotides: TGTGCCAGCAGCTCCCCCATTTGGGGTCTTCGCAATCAGCCCCAGCATTTT.

This clonotype was observed a single time. The rearrangement joins TRBV18 to TRBJ2-5; D remains unclear. The CDR3 has 16 amino acids. CDR1 and CDR2 from the germline V gene are KGHSH and LQKENI. The germline V and J ends were trimmed by 0 bases and 2 bases, with 13 bases remaining between them. CDR3 nucleotide sequence: TGTGCCAGCTCACCACCTTCGGTAGGGCGGCAAGAGACCCAGTACTTC. This sequence encodes CASSPPSVGRQETQYF.

With respect to this clonotype: Germline and junction disagree at one end, which may indicate a read error. The chain uses TRBV7-9 and TRBJ2-7; D is perhaps TRBD2 (5 bases). The germline V gene has CDR1 SEHNR and CDR2 FQNEAQ (reference sequence). The CDR3 has 13 amino acids. Here the CDR3 reads CAGSRGEGYEQYF. The CDR3 region has the DNA TGTGCCGGCAGCCGGGGAGAAGGATACGAGCAGTACTTC.

The chain carries TRBV16 and TRBJ1-6; D might be TRBD1 (6 bases). The germline V gene encodes CDR1 KGHSY and CDR2 FQNENV. Trimming removed 1 base at V and 7 bases at J, with 11 bases between. The CDR3 spans 15 residues. As DNA, the CDR3 is TGTGCCAGCAGCCAATTGCAGGGGTGGAATTCACCCCTCCACTTT. This translates into CASSQLQGWNSPLHF.

This clonotype was observed a handful of times. CDR3 sequence: CASSGGTSGETQYF. DNA for the CDR3: TGTGCCAGCAGCGGAGGGACTAGCGGGGAAACCCAGTACTTC. V is TRBV7-2 and J is TRBJ2-5; 13 bases are a match to TRBD2. With 5 bases clipped from V and 8 bases from J, the junction kept 5 bases outside the gene matches. Germline CDR1 is SGHTA and CDR2 is FQGNSA. The CDR3 covers 14 residues.

CDR3 sequence (DNA): TGCGCCAGCAGCGGGACTAGCGGCCCACCGGGGACCCAGTACTTC. Translated: CASSGTSGPPGTQYF. The chain uses TRBV5-1 and TRBJ2-5; 11 bases match TRBD2. V lost 4 bases and J lost 7; bases outside the gene matches: 9. CDR1 and CDR2 from the germline V gene are SGHRS and YFSETQ. The CDR3 totals 15 residues.

This clonotype came up a few times. This rearrangement joins TRBV5-1 to TRBJ2-7, with a possible D match to TRBD1 (6 bases). The V end was cut by 5 bases, the J end by 5 bases, with 11 bases between. The CDR3 covers 12 residues. CDR1 and CDR2 (germline): SGHRS, YFSETQ. The CDR3 DNA is TGCGCCAGCAGACAGGGTCTAGACGAGCAGTACTTC. Translation gives CASRQGLDEQYF. Supplemented by reference TRBV5-1 and TRBJ2-7, the full variable domain reads KAGVTQTPRYLIKTRGQQVTLSCSPISGHRSVSWYQQTPGQGLQFLFEYFSETQRNKGNFPGRFSGRQFSNSRSEMNVSTLELGDSALYLCASRQGLDEQYFGPGTRLTVT.

As DNA, the CDR3 is TGTGCCAGCAGCTTAGGGATATTATTGGCCAAAAACATTCAGTACTTC. This gives the protein CASSLGILLAKNIQYF. This chain links TRBV7-2 with TRBJ2-4; no firm D call. Germline-derived CDR1 and CDR2 are SGHTA and FQGNSA. This CDR3 is 16 amino acids long. The ends were cut back, 1 base at V and 1 base at J, with 11 bases in the middle. The whole variable domain, filled in from reference TRBV7-2 and TRBJ2-4, reads GAGVSQSPSNKVTEKGKDVELRCDPISGHTALYWYRQSLGQGLEFLIYFQGNSAPDKSGLPSDRFSAERTGGSVSTLTIQRTQQEDSAVYLCASSLGILLAKNIQYFGAGTRLSVL.